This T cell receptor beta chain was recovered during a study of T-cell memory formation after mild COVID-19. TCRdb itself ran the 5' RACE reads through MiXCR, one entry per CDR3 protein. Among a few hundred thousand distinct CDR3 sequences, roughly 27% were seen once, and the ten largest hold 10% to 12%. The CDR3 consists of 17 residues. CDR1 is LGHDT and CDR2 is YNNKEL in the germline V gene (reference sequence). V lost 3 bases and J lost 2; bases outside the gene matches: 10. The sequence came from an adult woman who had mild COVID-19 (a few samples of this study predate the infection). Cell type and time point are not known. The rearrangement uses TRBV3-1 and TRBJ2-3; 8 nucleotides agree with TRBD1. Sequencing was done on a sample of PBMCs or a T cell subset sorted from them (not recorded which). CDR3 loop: CASSQRTGGPTTDTQYF. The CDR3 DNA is TGTGCCAGCAGCCAGCGAACAGGGGGGCCCACCACAGATACGCAGTATTTT.